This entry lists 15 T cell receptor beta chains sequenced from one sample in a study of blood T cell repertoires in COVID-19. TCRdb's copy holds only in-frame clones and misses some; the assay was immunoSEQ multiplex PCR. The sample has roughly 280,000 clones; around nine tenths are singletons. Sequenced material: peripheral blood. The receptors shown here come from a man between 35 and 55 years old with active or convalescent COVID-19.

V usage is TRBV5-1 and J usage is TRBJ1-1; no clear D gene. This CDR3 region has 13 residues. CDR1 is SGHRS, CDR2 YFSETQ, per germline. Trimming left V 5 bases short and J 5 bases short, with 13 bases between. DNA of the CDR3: TGCGCCAGCAGGCCGACCGTGCGGACTGAAGCTTTCTTT. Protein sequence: CASRPTVRTEAFF.

The CDR3 loop is CASRAHGQGYGYTF. The CDR3 DNA is TGTGCCAGCAGAGCTCACGGACAGGGGTACGGCTACACCTTC. The V and J genes are TRBV6-5 and TRBJ1-2; 9 bases align to TRBD1. Germline loops: CDR1 MNHEY, CDR2 SVGAGI. V shed 6 bases and J 8 bases; nucleotides not matched to a gene: 10. There are 14 residues in the CDR3.

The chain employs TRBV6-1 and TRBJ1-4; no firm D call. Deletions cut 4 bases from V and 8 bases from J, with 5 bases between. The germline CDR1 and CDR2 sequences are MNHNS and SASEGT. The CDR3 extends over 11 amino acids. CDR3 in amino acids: CASSGEEKLFF. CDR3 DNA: TGTGCCAGCAGTGGCGAAGAAAAACTGTTTTTT.

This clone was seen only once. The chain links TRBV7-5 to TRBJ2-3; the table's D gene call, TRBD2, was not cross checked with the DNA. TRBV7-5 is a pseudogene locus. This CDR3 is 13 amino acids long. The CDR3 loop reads CVRSFSAIGTQYF. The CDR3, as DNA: TGTGTCAGAAGCTTTTCGGCCATCGGGACGCAGTATTTT.

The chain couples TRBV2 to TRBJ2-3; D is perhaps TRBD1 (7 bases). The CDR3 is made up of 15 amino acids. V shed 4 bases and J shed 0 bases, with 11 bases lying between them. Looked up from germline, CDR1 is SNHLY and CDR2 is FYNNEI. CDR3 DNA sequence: TGTGCCAGCAGTGTGCCAGGGGGGAGCACAGATACGCAGTATTTT. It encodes CASSVPGGSTDTQYF.

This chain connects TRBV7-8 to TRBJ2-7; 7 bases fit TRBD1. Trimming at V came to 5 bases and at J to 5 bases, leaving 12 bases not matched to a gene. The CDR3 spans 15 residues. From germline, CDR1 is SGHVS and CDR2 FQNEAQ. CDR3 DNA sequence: TGTGCCAGCAGCCCAGACAGGGCCCGATTTGACGAGCAGTACTTC. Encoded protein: CASSPDRARFDEQYF.

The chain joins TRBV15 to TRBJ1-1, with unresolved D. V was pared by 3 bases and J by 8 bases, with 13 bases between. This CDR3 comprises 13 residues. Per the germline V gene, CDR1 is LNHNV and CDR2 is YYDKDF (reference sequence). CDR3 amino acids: CATSRELTSEAFF. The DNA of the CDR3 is TGTGCCACCAGCAGGGAGCTAACATCCGAAGCTTTCTTT.

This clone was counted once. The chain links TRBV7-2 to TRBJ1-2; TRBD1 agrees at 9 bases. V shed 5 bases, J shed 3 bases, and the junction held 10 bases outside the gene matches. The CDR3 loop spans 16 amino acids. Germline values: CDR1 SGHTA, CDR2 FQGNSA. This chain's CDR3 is CASSQARTGVDYGYTF. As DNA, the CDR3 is TGTGCCAGCAGCCAGGCCCGGACAGGGGTAGACTATGGCTACACCTTC. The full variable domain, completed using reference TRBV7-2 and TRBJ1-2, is GAGVSQSPSNKVTEKGKDVELRCDPISGHTALYWYRQSLGQGLEFLIYFQGNSAPDKSGLPSDRFSAERTGGSVSTLTIQRTQQEDSAVYLCASSQARTGVDYGYTFGSGTRLTVV.

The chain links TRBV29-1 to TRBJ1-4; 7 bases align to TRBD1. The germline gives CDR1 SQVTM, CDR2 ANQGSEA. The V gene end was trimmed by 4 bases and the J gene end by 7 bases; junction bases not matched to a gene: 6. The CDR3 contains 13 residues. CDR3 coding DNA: TGCAGCGTTGGACAGGGCAAGGGTGAAAAACTGTTTTTT. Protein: CSVGQGKGEKLFF.

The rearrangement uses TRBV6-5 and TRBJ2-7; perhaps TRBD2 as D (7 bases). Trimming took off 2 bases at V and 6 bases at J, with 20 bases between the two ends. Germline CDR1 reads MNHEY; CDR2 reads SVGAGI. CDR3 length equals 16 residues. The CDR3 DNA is TGTGCCAGCAGTTACGAGGCGGTCCGAAGGGGGGGCGAGCAGTACTTC. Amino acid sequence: CASSYEAVRRGGEQYF.

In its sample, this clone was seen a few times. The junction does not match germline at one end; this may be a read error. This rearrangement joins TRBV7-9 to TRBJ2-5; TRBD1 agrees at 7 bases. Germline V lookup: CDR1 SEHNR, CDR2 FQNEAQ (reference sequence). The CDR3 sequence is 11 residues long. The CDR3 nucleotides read TGTGCCAGCAGCCCCCGACAGGGATTGGACTTC. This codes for CASSPRQGLDF.

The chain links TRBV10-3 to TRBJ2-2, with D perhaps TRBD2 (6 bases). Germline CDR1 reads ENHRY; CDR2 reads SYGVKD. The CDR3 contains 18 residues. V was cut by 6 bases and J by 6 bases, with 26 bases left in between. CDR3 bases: TGTGCCATCAGGGAAGAAAATCCGACTAGGGCTCATCCCGGGGAGCTGTTTTTT. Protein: CAIREENPTRAHPGELFF.

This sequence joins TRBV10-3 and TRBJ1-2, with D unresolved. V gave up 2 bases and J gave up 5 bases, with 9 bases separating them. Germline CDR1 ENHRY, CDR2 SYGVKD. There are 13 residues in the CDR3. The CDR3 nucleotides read TGTGCCATCAGTGAGGAGGGCCCGTATGGCTACACCTTC. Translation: CAISEEGPYGYTF.

This chain's CDR3 is CASSHVRRGYEQYF. CDR3 DNA: TGTGCCAGCAGTCACGTCCGAAGAGGTTACGAGCAGTACTTC. This chain connects TRBV6-5 to TRBJ2-7; no definite D call. Germline CDR1 reads MNHEY; CDR2 reads SVGAGI. V was cut by 5 bases and J by 4 bases, with 15 bases left in between. The CDR3 has 14 amino acids.

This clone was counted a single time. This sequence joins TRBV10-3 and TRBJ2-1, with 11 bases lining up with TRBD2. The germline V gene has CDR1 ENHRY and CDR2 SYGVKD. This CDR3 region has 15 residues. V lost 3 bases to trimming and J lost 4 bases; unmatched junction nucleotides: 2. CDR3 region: CAISEGTSGYNEQFF. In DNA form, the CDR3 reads TGTGCCATCAGTGAAGGGACTAGCGGATACAATGAGCAGTTCTTC.